This record covers a single TCR beta chain. The antigen is unknown. This clone may be a read error of a much larger clone one base away. For TCR beta, libraries came from iRepertoire HTBI primers and Arm-PCR of CDR3 regions. In the authors' workflow: Identification yielded about 66 TRBV and more than 12 TRBJ segments across samples. Using its own MiXCR run on the multiplex PCR reads, TCRdb lists one record per CDR3 protein. TCRdb, not the authors, supplied the V and J calls. The table records some 560,000 distinct CDR3 sequences, roughly 16% of them present only once. The data were taken from a study of regulatory T cells in long-lasting Graves disease. The overall study: Newly diagnosed Graves' patients had taken antithyroid drugs under 3 months. Study results and caveats: Accuracy may have been reduced by the small sample size.

The CDR3 is made up of 15 amino acids. The germline V gene has CDR1 SGHNT and CDR2 YENEEA. This sample's time point: newly diagnosed GD, antithyroid drugs for less than 3 months. TCR sequences were obtained from RNA taken from PBMCs. These data also featured in a second study, about T cells in Graves' hyperthyroidism and ophthalmopathy. That work states: The TCR CDR3 was amplified in a first-round RT-PCR using the HTBI primer set.

The specimen was peripheral blood mononuclear cells (PBMCs), collected at new diagnosis, from a patient treated with antithyroid drugs. This sequence joins TRBV11-3 and TRBJ1-5; 7 bases align to TRBD1. The sequence derives from a woman aged 35 to 59 with Graves disease. The CDR3 DNA is TGTGCCAGCAGCCGACAGGGCCATAGCGATCAGCCCCAGCATTTT. Residues: CASSRQGHSDQPQHF.